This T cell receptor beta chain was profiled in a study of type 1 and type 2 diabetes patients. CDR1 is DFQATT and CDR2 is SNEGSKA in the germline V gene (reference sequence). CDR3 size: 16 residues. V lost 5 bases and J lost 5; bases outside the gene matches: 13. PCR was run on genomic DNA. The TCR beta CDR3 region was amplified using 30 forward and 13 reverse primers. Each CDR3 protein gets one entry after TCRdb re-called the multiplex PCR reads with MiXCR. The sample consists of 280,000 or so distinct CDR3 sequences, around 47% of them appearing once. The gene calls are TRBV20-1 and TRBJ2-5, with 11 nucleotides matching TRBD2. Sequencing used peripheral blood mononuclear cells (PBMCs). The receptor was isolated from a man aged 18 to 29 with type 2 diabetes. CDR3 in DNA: TGCAGTGCTGAGGGACTAGCGGTCGGGGAGAAGGAGACCCAGTACTTC. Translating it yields CSAEGLAVGEKETQYF.